This is a list of T cell receptor beta chains from one sample in a study of T cell responses to AZD1222 COVID-19 vaccine. The method was immunoSEQ multiplex PCR; TCRdb's version includes in-frame clones alone and lacks a portion of them. The sample carries about 130,000 clones, roughly 90% recorded once. This specimen consisted of peripheral blood, obtained on day 0 of AZD1222 vaccination. The origin of the receptors is an adult in good health. The CDR3 runs from the conserved cysteine through the conserved F or W. Each record gives: CDR3 DNA, CDR3 protein, D gene, V gene, J gene, clone size. D genes are given only for firm matches. For some rows the clone size is stated as once, few or many, or as a class when expanded; others skip it.

DNA: TGCGCCAGCAGCCAAGGGGGCCCCGGGGTCTACAATGAGCAGTTCTTC; CDR3: CASSQGGPGVYNEQFF; D: NA; V: TRBV4-1; J: TRBJ2-1; size: NA
DNA: TGTGCCAGCAGTGAGCATATGAACACTGAAGCTTTCTTT; CDR3: CASSEHMNTEAFF; D: NA; V: TRBV6-4; J: TRBJ1-1; size: NA
DNA: TGTGCCAGCCAGGGGGACAGGGATAATTCACCCCTCCACTTT; CDR3: CASQGDRDNSPLHF; D: TRBD1; V: TRBV6-5; J: TRBJ1-6; size: NA
DNA: TGTGCCAGCAGTTCCCCGGGCCTCCCGCGGGAGACCCAGTACTTC; CDR3: CASSSPGLPRETQYF; D: NA; V: TRBV6-6; J: TRBJ2-5; size: NA
DNA: TGTGCCAGCAGCAAAACAGGGTCTACTAATGAAAAACTGTTTTTT; CDR3: CASSKTGSTNEKLFF; D: NA; V: TRBV9; J: TRBJ1-4; size: NA
DNA: TGTGCCAGCAGCACCAGACAGAACACTGAAGCTTTCTTT; CDR3: CASSTRQNTEAFF; D: NA; V: TRBV7-2; J: TRBJ1-1; size: NA
DNA: TGTGCCAGCAGTTACTCACATCCGGACACTGAAGCTTTCTTT; CDR3: CASSYSHPDTEAFF; D: NA; V: TRBV6-5; J: TRBJ1-1; size: NA
DNA: TGTGCCAGCAGCTCCCTCAGGGGACGAAACACCATATATTTT; CDR3: CASSSLRGRNTIYF; D: NA; V: TRBV11-2; J: TRBJ1-3; size: NA
DNA: TGCGCCAGCAGCGACCGGGACTATAGTATTGGTACGCAGTATTTT; CDR3: CASSDRDYSIGTQYF; D: TRBD2; V: TRBV5-1; J: TRBJ2-3; size: NA
DNA: TGTGCCAGCAGCCCCGACCAGGGGTTTCGGAGGGAGACCCAGTACTTC; CDR3: CASSPDQGFRRETQYF; D: NA; V: TRBV14; J: TRBJ2-5; size: once
DNA: TGTGCCAGCAGCTTGCACCCGGCAGGCCAGGGGTATGAGCAGTTCTTC; CDR3: CASSLHPAGQGYEQFF; D: NA; V: TRBV5-4; J: TRBJ2-1; size: NA
DNA: TGCGCCAGCAGCTTGTATCCAGGATCCGGGGAGCTGTTTTTT; CDR3: CASSLYPGSGELFF; D: NA; V: TRBV5-1; J: TRBJ2-2; size: NA
DNA: TGTGCCGCCGGGGCTAGCGAAAAGGGCGAGCAGTACTTC; CDR3: CAAGASEKGEQYF; D: NA; V: TRBV28; J: TRBJ2-7; size: NA
DNA: TGTGCCAGTAGTTCGTCAGGGGCAGGGGGCACCGGGGAGCTGTTTTTT; CDR3: CASSSSGAGGTGELFF; D: TRBD1; V: TRBV19; J: TRBJ2-2; size: medium-sized
DNA: TGCGCCAGCAGCTTGCGGGGGGCCCTAAGAAGTTCTGGGGCCAACGTCCTGACTTTC; CDR3: CASSLRGALRSSGANVLTF; D: NA; V: TRBV5-1; J: TRBJ2-6; size: NA
DNA: TGTGCCAGCAGTGTAACCGGGACAGGCTTTACTAGCACAGATACGCAGTATTTT; CDR3: CASSVTGTGFTSTDTQYF; D: TRBD1; V: TRBV28; J: TRBJ2-3; size: NA
DNA: TGTGCCACCAGCGGGGGGGCCTCGGAAGAGCAGTTCTTC; CDR3: CATSGGASEEQFF; D: NA; V: TRBV15; J: TRBJ2-1; size: NA
DNA: TGTGCCAGCTCACCGGGCCAGAACTATGGCTACACCTTC; CDR3: CASSPGQNYGYTF; D: NA; V: TRBV18; J: TRBJ1-2; size: NA
DNA: TGTGCCAGCACCTCGTACCAGTTAAATGAGCAGTTCTTC; CDR3: CASTSYQLNEQFF; D: NA; V: TRBV7-2; J: TRBJ2-1; size: NA
DNA: TGTGCCAGCAGGGACAGGGGAAGATACGAGCAGTACTTC; CDR3: CASRDRGRYEQYF; D: TRBD1; V: TRBV12-3/TRBV12-4; J: TRBJ2-7; size: NA
DNA: TGCGCCAGCAGCCAAGCCCCACAGGGAAGGCAGCCCCAGCATTTT; CDR3: CASSQAPQGRQPQHF; D: NA; V: TRBV4-1; J: TRBJ1-5; size: NA
DNA: TGTGCCAGCAGCAAAGCGTACAAGGGACCCGATGGGTATGGCTACACCTTC; CDR3: CASSKAYKGPDGYGYTF; D: NA; V: TRBV21-1; J: TRBJ1-2; size: NA
DNA: TGTGCCAGCAGTGAAACCGGGGAGCTGTTTTTT; CDR3: CASSETGELFF; D: NA; V: TRBV2; J: TRBJ2-2; size: few
DNA: TGTGCCAGCAGTCTAACACAGGGGGCGCATAATGAGCAGTTCTTC; CDR3: CASSLTQGAHNEQFF; D: TRBD1; V: TRBV27; J: TRBJ2-1; size: NA
DNA: TGTGCCAGCAGCTTCGAACAGGGTGGAGACTACACCTTC; CDR3: CASSFEQGGDYTF; D: NA; V: TRBV7-2; J: TRBJ1-2; size: NA
DNA: TGTGCCACCAGTGATAGACCTAGCGGGAGTCCTCACAATGAGCAGTTCTTC; CDR3: CATSDRPSGSPHNEQFF; D: TRBD2; V: TRBV24-1; J: TRBJ2-1; size: once
DNA: TGTGCCAGTAGTCTATCCGGGGCCAACGTCCTGACTTTC; CDR3: CASSLSGANVLTF; D: NA; V: TRBV19; J: TRBJ2-6; size: NA